This TCR beta chain derives from a study of HIV-infected patients and healthy controls. This CDR3 comprises 15 residues. Germline V gives CDR1 MRHNA, CDR2 SNTAGT. V was trimmed by 0 bases and J by 4 bases, leaving 10 bases between them. Alpha and beta constant-region primers primed reverse transcription of approximately 500 ng RNA. Alpha and beta chain libraries were made separately by chain-specific third strand synthesis with multiplexing indices. TCRdb re-analysed the 5' RACE reads in MiXCR, keeping a single row per CDR3 protein. The sample has 9,500 to 11,000 distinct CDR3 sequences, around 5.2% seen once. This clonotype was found many times. All unsorted peripheral T cells were captured because whole blood was used without fractionation.

The clonotype was recovered from an adult with HIV infection. The starting material was blood, obtained before antiretroviral therapy. V gene TRBV6-4 combines with J gene TRBJ2-1; D not certain. DNA of the CDR3: TGTGCCAGCAGTGACTCTCAGGCTCCGTACAATGAGCAGTTCTTC. It yields the protein CASSDSQAPYNEQFF.